The entry below gives a single TCR beta chain sequence along with its context. Clones were sequenced by immunoSEQ multiplex PCR, and TCRdb holds only the in-frame ones, with some missing. The sample contains about 78,000 clones, under 85% of which appear only once. This sample is part of a study of blood T cell repertoires in COVID-19. Background on the study: Collection of acute and convalescent COVID-19 samples took place in the United States, Italy and Spain.

Germline lookup yields CDR1 SGHKS and CDR2 YYEKEE (reference sequence). The ends were cut back, 0 bases at V and 9 bases at J, with 9 bases in the middle. The CDR3 contains 12 residues. This clonotype was sampled from a human donor in a cohort sampled during active COVID-19. V gene TRBV5-5 combines with J gene TRBJ1-2, with D perhaps matching TRBD1 (6 bases). Sequences were obtained from peripheral blood. Written as DNA, the CDR3 is TGTGCCAGCAGCTTGGACAGGGATCGCTACACCTTC. It encodes CASSLDRDRYTF.